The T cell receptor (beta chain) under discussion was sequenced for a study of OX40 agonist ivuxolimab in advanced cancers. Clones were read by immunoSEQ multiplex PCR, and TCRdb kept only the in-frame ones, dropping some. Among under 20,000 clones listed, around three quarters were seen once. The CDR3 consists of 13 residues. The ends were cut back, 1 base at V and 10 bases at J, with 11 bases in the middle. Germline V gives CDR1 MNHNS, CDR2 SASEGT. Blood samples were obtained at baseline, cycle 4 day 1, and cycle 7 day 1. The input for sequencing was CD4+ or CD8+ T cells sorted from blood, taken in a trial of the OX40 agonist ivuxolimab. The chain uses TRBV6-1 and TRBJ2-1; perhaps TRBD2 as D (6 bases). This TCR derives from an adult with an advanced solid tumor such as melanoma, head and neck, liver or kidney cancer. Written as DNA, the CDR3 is TGTGCCAGCAGTGAAGGTGCGGGGACCGAGCAGTTCTTC. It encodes CASSEGAGTEQFF.